The 25 T cell receptor beta chains given below trace back to one sample, sequenced in a study of shared clonotypes between healthy human individuals. The protocol was immunoSEQ multiplex PCR, while the TCRdb copy is restricted to in-frame clones and leaves out a portion. This table has about 2.3 million clones, 85% to 95% appearing once. The specimen sequenced was naive CD4+ T cells from PBMCs. Regarding subset: CD45RA+ positively selected. The receptors stem from a man in his late teens or twenties in good health. Some clones in this sample may be carry-over from other donors' samples.

The V gene is TRBV5-1, the J gene TRBJ2-7; 10 nucleotides agree with TRBD2. The trim removed 0 bases at V and 5 bases at J, leaving 11 bases unmatched. The CDR3 spans 17 residues. The germline CDR1 and CDR2 sequences are SGHRS and YFSETQ. This CDR3 reads CASSLAQASGGYHEQYF. The CDR3 nucleotides read TGCGCCAGCAGCTTGGCCCAGGCTAGCGGGGGCTACCACGAGCAGTACTTC.

This clone was recorded once. The chain is built from TRBV7-2 and TRBJ2-4; 10 bases align to TRBD2. From germline, CDR1 is SGHTA and CDR2 FQGNSA. This CDR3 comprises 15 residues. Trimming cost V 5 bases and J 8 bases; bases outside gene matches: 9. CDR3 loop: CASSPIAGGRDIQYF. CDR3 nucleotide sequence: TGTGCCAGCAGCCCAATAGCGGGAGGACGGGACATTCAGTACTTC.

The CDR3 DNA follows: TGCGCCAGCAGCTTGGCGGGGACAGGGGAAGCTTTCTTT. This encodes CASSLAGTGEAFF. V usage is TRBV5-1 and J usage is TRBJ1-1; 9 positions match TRBD1. The CDR3 runs 13 residues. Per the germline V gene, CDR1 is SGHRS and CDR2 is YFSETQ. The junction had 2 bases not matched to a gene; V was cut back by 0 bases and J by 8 bases.

J is TRBJ1-4 and V is TRBV4-3; TRBD1 matches at 7 bases. Germline V CDR1 and CDR2: LGHNA, YSLEER. This CDR3 is built from 14 residues. J was trimmed by 8 bases and V by 4 bases; bases with no gene match: 7. The CDR3, as DNA: TGCGCCAGCAGCCGGACAGGTCTTGACGAAAAACTGTTTTTT. Its protein is CASSRTGLDEKLFF.

This CDR3 reads CASSLARGGYTF. CDR3 in DNA: TGTGCCAGCAGCTTGGCGCGTGGGGGCTACACCTTC. V and J are TRBV5-8 and TRBJ1-2; D unresolved. This CDR3 contains 12 residues. Between the trimmed V and J ends, which lost 0 bases and 8 bases, there was a span of 8 bases. Germline lookup yields CDR1 SGHTS and CDR2 YDEGEE.

The V call is TRBV5-1, the J call TRBJ2-1, with TRBD2 identical over 11 bases. The CDR3 consists of 19 residues. Germline V gives CDR1 SGHRS, CDR2 YFSETQ. V gave up 5 bases and J gave up 1 base; unmatched junction bases: 14. The CDR3 loop is CASSILAGGSRSSYNEQFF. CDR3 nucleotide sequence: TGCGCCAGCAGTATCCTAGCGGGAGGCAGCAGAAGTTCCTACAATGAGCAGTTCTTC.

As for this clone: The sample holds other DNA sequences that translate to the same CDR3. The V call is TRBV5-4, the J call TRBJ1-4, with D perhaps matching TRBD1 (5 bases). From germline, CDR1 is SGHNT and CDR2 YYREEE (reference sequence). This CDR3 region has 14 residues. Trimming removed 1 base from V and 2 bases from J, with 6 bases in between. The CDR3 loop is CASSLRGTNEKLFF. As DNA, the CDR3 is TGTGCCAGCAGCTTGAGGGGTACTAATGAAAAACTGTTTTTT.

V gene TRBV28 combines with J gene TRBJ2-7; tentative D call: TRBD2 (6 bases). The V end lost 7 bases, the J end lost 2 bases, and 12 bases lay between the germline ends. The CDR3 contains 13 residues. Germline V gives CDR1 MDHEN, CDR2 SYDVKM. CDR3 in amino acids: CASMGLPTYEQYF. The CDR3 DNA is TGTGCCAGCATGGGACTTCCGACCTACGAGCAGTACTTC.

This chain links TRBV4-2 with TRBJ2-1, with a weak D call TRBD1 (5 bases). This CDR3 has 13 residues. Germline V gives CDR1 LGHNA, CDR2 YNFKEQ. Trimming took off 5 bases at V and 8 bases at J, with 13 bases between the two ends. CDR3 sequence (DNA): TGTGCCAGCAGCAGACGCCTCAGGGATGAGCAGTTCTTC. This translates into CASSRRLRDEQFF.

The J gene is TRBJ1-4, the V gene TRBV29-1; tentatively, D is TRBD1 (5 bases). V gave up 7 bases and J gave up 5 bases, with 17 bases separating them. The CDR3 runs to 14 residues. The germline V gene encodes CDR1 SQVTM and CDR2 ANQGSEA. The CDR3 spells CSAMTEPSNEKLFF. CDR3 nucleotide sequence: TGCAGCGCAATGACAGAACCTTCCAATGAAAAACTGTTTTTT.

To note about this clone: Other DNA sequences from this sample encode an identical CDR3 as well. DNA for the CDR3: TGTGCCAGCAGCCCGAGCACAGATACGCAGTATTTT. Residues: CASSPSTDTQYF. The gene calls are TRBV11-2 and TRBJ2-3, with D uncertain. CDR3 length: 12 residues. The ends were cut back, 5 bases at V and 0 bases at J, with 3 bases in the middle. Germline CDR1 is SGHAT and CDR2 is FQNNGV.

The chain combines TRBV25-1 with TRBJ1-5; the match to TRBD1 covers 7 bases. The trim removed 6 bases at V and 5 bases at J, leaving 4 bases unmatched. Per germline, CDR1 MGHDK and CDR2 SYGVNS. The length of the CDR3 is 13 residues. CDR3 in amino acids: CASRQGSDQPQHF. CDR3 nucleotides: TGTGCCAGCAGACAGGGGAGCGATCAGCCCCAGCATTTT.

This rearrangement joins TRBV18 to TRBJ2-7, with D possibly TRBD1 on 6 matching bases. CDR3 length: 15 residues. V was pared by 0 bases and J by 6 bases, with 15 bases between. Germline CDR1 reads KGHSH; CDR2 reads LQKENI. This chain's CDR3 is CASSPPTGTSREQYF. CDR3 nucleotides: TGTGCCAGCTCACCACCGACAGGCACCTCTCGCGAGCAGTACTTC.

The V gene is TRBV11-2, the J gene TRBJ2-7; no firm D call. Germline V lookup: CDR1 SGHAT, CDR2 FQNNGV. The CDR3 sequence is 10 residues long. Deletions cut 4 bases from V and 6 bases from J, with 4 bases between. CDR3 protein: CASSSAEQYF. The CDR3 region has the DNA TGTGCCAGCAGCTCAGCCGAGCAGTACTTC.

This chain links TRBV10-1 with TRBJ2-7; weak D call: TRBD2 (8 bases). Germline V lookup: CDR1 WNHNN, CDR2 SYGVQD (reference sequence). The CDR3 extends over 14 amino acids. Trimming left V 6 bases short and J 7 bases short, with 19 bases between. The CDR3 sequence: CASSRQGRGGEQYF. The CDR3 DNA is TGCGCCAGCAGCCGACAGGGCCGGGGGGGAGAGCAGTACTTC.

This clone is a singleton in its sample. The chain has TRBV29-1 and TRBJ2-7; TRBD2 is a possible D gene (6 bases). The V gene's germline CDR1 is SQVTM and CDR2 ANQGSEA. The V gene lost 4 bases and the J gene lost 0 bases, with 7 bases spanning the gap. The CDR3 extends over 12 amino acids. The CDR3 coding sequence is TGCAGCGTTGGGACTATCTCCTACGAGCAGTACTTC. Protein: CSVGTISYEQYF.

This chain uses TRBV28 with TRBJ1-3; TRBD1 agrees at 9 bases. The ends lost 5 bases at V and 4 bases at J; junction bases unmatched: 9. This CDR3 region has 16 residues. Germline V CDR1 and CDR2: MDHEN, SYDVKM. CDR3 in DNA: TGTGCCAGCAGTCGCCCACAGGGGGCAGCCGGAAACACCATATATTTT. It translates to CASSRPQGAAGNTIYF.

The rearrangement links TRBV30 to TRBJ2-2, with 10 bases identical to TRBD1. There are 14 residues in the CDR3. Losses at the gene ends were 3 bases for V and 8 bases for J; bases not matched to a gene: 6. Germline V gene sequence: CDR1 GTSNPN, CDR2 SVGIG (reference sequence). The CDR3 region is CAWSTTGGVGELFF. CDR3 nucleotides: TGTGCCTGGAGCACGACAGGGGGCGTTGGGGAGCTGTTTTTT.

The gene calls are TRBV6-1 and TRBJ1-4; the D is unclear. This CDR3 region has 14 residues. The germline V and J ends were trimmed by 6 bases and 3 bases, with 11 bases remaining between them. Germline V lookup: CDR1 MNHNS, CDR2 SASEGT. This CDR3 reads CASSQSPANEKLFF. In DNA form, the CDR3 reads TGTGCCAGCAGCCAGAGCCCAGCTAATGAAAAACTGTTTTTT.

Concerning this clone: Other DNA sequences in this sample translate to the same CDR3. V gene TRBV7-3 combines with J gene TRBJ2-5; 8 nucleotides line up with TRBD1. CDR1 and CDR2 from the germline V gene are SGHTA and FQGTGA. The ends lost 2 bases at V and 1 base at J; junction bases unmatched: 3. The CDR3 is made up of 15 amino acids. The CDR3 sequence is CASSLGGQGQETQYF. The CDR3 region has the DNA TGTGCCAGCAGCTTAGGAGGACAGGGCCAAGAGACCCAGTACTTC.

The chain is built from TRBV7-2 and TRBJ2-7; D gene unclear. Germline CDR1 and CDR2: SGHTA and FQGNSA. CDR3 length: 14 residues. The germline V and J ends were trimmed by 5 bases and 7 bases, with 18 bases remaining between them. The CDR3 region is CASSTSSLVGEQYF. CDR3 nucleotide sequence: TGTGCCAGCAGCACGTCCAGCCTCGTGGGAGAGCAGTACTTC. The variable domain in full, with the rest retrieved from reference TRBV7-2 and TRBJ2-7, is GAGVSQSPSNKVTEKGKDVELRCDPISGHTALYWYRQSLGQGLEFLIYFQGNSAPDKSGLPSDRFSAERTGGSVSTLTIQRTQQEDSAVYLCASSTSSLVGEQYFGPGTRLTVT.

J is TRBJ2-7 and V is TRBV28; TRBD2 matches 7 bases. The CDR3 consists of 13 residues. Germline V gene sequence: CDR1 MDHEN, CDR2 SYDVKM. V gave up 5 bases and J gave up 4 bases; unmatched junction bases: 5. CDR3 in DNA: TGTGCCAGCAGTGCGCCGGGGGGTTACGAGCAGTACTTC. Protein product: CASSAPGGYEQYF.

This clone was found once. V and J are TRBV5-8 and TRBJ1-5; no definite D call. CDR1 is SGHTS and CDR2 is YDEGEE in the germline V gene. V gave up 4 bases and J gave up 1 base, with 12 bases separating them. The CDR3 runs to 15 residues. DNA for the CDR3: TGTGCCAGCAGCGCTGACGGAAGGAGCAATCAGCCCCAGCATTTT. Translated, it gives CASSADGRSNQPQHF.

This sequence joins TRBV10-3 and TRBJ2-7, with 13 nucleotides matching TRBD2. CDR3 length: 16 amino acids. Germline V CDR1 and CDR2: ENHRY, SYGVKD. The ends lost 6 bases at V and 10 bases at J; junction bases unmatched: 15. The CDR3 DNA is TGTGCCATCAGCGACGGACTAGCGGGAGTGGGGGAGGAACAGTACTTC. Its translation is CAISDGLAGVGEEQYF.

The rearrangement joins TRBV5-1 to TRBJ1-2, with D uncertain. V was clipped by 3 bases and J by 10 bases, with 13 bases between them. Germline V CDR1 and CDR2: SGHRS, YFSETQ. CDR3 size: 12 residues. The DNA for the CDR3 is TGCGCCAGCAGCTCTCCCAACCGAGCCTACACCTTC. Its translation is CASSSPNRAYTF.